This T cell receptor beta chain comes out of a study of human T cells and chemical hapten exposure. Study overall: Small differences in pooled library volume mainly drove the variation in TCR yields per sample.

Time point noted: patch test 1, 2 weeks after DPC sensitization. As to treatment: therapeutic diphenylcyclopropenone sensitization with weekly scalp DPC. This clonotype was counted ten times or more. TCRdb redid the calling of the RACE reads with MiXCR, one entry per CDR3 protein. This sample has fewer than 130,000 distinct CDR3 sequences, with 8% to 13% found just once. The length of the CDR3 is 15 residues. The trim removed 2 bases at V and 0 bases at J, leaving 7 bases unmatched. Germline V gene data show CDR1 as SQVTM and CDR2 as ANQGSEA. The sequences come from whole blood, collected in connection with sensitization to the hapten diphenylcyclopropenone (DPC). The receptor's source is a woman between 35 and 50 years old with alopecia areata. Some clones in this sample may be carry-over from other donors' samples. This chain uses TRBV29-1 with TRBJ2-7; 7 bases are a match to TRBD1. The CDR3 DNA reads TGCAGCGTTGAAATCCCTAAGGGGGCCTCCTACGAGCAGTACTTC. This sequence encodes CSVEIPKGASYEQYF.